The sequence of this T cell receptor beta chain was determined in a study of blood T cell repertoires in COVID-19. Study at large: COVID-19 samples, acute and convalescent, were from the United States, Italy and Spain. PBMCs, B-cell-depleted T cells, or T cells were the source of the cDNA or gDNA that made up the material.

CDR3 length: 15 residues. Deletions cut 5 bases from V and 5 bases from J, with 19 bases between. The germline V gene has CDR1 SNHLY and CDR2 FYNNEI. In the authors' methods: Nucleated cell number was recorded as an estimate derived from reference gene primer amplification. The protocol was immunoSEQ multiplex PCR, while the TCRdb copy is restricted to in-frame clones and leaves out a portion. The V and J calls and clone size come from that table; D and trimming were worked out from the DNA. Of under 80,000 clones in the sample, roughly 80% were seen once. This sequence joins TRBV2 and TRBJ2-7, with D possibly TRBD1 on 6 matching bases. The sample comprised peripheral blood. This sequence originates from a man aged 80 or over with acute or convalescent COVID-19. CDR3 in amino acids: CASSQHWGPNNEQYF. In nucleotides, the CDR3 is TGTGCCAGCAGTCAACATTGGGGGCCGAATAACGAGCAGTACTTC.